This TCR beta chain was recovered during a study of Graves' ophthalmopathy and Graves' hyperthyroidism. General study points: With around 65% sensitivity and approximately 72% specificity, the model predicted ophthalmopathy progression.

The CDR3 consists of 13 residues. Trimming stripped 3 bases from V and 6 bases from J, with 14 bases between. The germline V gene has CDR1 SQVTM and CDR2 ANQGSEA. This clonotype occurred many times. Its antigen is not known. RNA transcripts were the source from which TCR beta CDR3 regions were amplified. RT-PCR was first run with HTBI primers, then multiplex PCR in a second round. Each CDR3 protein is one row after TCRdb ran MiXCR on the multiplex PCR reads. The sample carries some 410,000 distinct CDR3 sequences, 20% to 25% recorded once. This clonotype was sampled from a woman between 18 and 30 years old with stable Graves' hyperthyroidism. The source material was peripheral blood. The chain employs TRBV29-1 and TRBJ1-2; the D gene is possibly TRBD1 (5 bases). For the CDR3, the DNA is TGCAGCGTTGATCGCGTAGGGGTGGATGGCTACACCTTC. Translated, it gives CSVDRVGVDGYTF.